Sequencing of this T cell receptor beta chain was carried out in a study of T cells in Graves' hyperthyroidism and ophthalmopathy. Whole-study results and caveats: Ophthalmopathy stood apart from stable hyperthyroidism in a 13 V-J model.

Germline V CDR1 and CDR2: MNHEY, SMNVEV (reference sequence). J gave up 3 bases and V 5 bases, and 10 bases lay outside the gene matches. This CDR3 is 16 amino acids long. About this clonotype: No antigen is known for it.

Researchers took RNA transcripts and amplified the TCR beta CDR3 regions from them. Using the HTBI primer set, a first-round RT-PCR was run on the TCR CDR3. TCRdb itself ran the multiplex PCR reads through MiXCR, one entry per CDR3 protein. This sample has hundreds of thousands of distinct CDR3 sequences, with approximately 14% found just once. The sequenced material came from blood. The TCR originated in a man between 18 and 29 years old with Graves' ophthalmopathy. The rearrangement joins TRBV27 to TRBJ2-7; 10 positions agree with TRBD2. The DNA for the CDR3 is TGTGCCAGCAGTGCCTCGACTAGCGGGCTCTTCTACGAGCAGTACTTC. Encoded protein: CASSASTSGLFYEQYF.